This T cell receptor beta chain came from a study of siplizumab effects on memory and regulatory T cells. The assay was immunoSEQ multiplex PCR, and TCRdb's table has in-frame clones only and misses some. The table has around 100,000 clones, 91% seen once; the top ten hold 0.14% to 0.15%. Germline V gene data show CDR1 as SEHNR and CDR2 as FQNEAQ (reference sequence). This CDR3 region has 14 residues. V lost 6 bases to trimming and J lost 1 base, with 12 bases between them. Study-level findings and limits: With siplizumab, Treg-derived clones averaged about 70% of mappable alloreactive CD4+ clones, versus 26.9% in controls.

Details on this clone: The antigen remains unidentified.

The TCR originated in a human donor in good health. Sequenced sample: CD4+ T cells sorted from blood. This chain joins TRBV7-9 and TRBJ1-1; D may be TRBD1 (6 bases). CDR3 region: CASRLGQSNTEAFF. CDR3 nucleotide sequence: TGTGCCAGCAGACTCGGACAGTCGAACACTGAAGCTTTCTTT.